Each of the 17 T cell receptor beta chains below was sequenced from the same sample in a study of cytomegalovirus exposure and HLA in healthy donors. PCR employed 60 Vbeta and 13 Jbeta primers. TCRdb's table, derived via immunoSEQ multiplex PCR, lists solely in-frame clones and lacks some. Of approximately 140,000 clones listed, 79% are singletons. The material sequenced was PBMCs. The receptors derive from a female donor in good health and CMV-seronegative.

This clone was seen repeatedly, ten times or more. The genes are TRBV6-1 and TRBJ1-6; 9 bases are a match to TRBD1. The ends lost 7 bases at V and 8 bases at J; junction bases unmatched: 9. Germline CDR1 reads MNHNS; CDR2 reads SASEGT. The CDR3 extends over 15 amino acids. The CDR3 reads CASNSLGQGYSPLHF. The CDR3 region has the DNA TGTGCCAGCAACTCGCTCGGACAGGGGTATTCACCCCTCCACTTT.

The V call is TRBV29-1, the J call TRBJ1-2, with a weak D call TRBD1 (6 bases). The ends were cut back, 0 bases at V and 6 bases at J, with 14 bases in the middle. Germline assignment: CDR1 SQVTM and CDR2 ANQGSEA. This CDR3 region has 14 residues. The CDR3 loop is CSVEDVPSGDGYTF. The CDR3 DNA reads as TGCAGCGTTGAAGATGTACCTTCAGGGGATGGCTACACCTTC.

Of note for this clone: Sequence at one end of the junction differs from germline and may be a read error. V and J are TRBV7-9 and TRBJ1-2; TRBD1 might be the D (5 bases). Germline lookup yields CDR1 SEHNR and CDR2 FQNEAQ (reference sequence). The CDR3 totals 16 residues. The CDR3 sequence: CSSSLGAEASNYGYTF. The CDR3 DNA follows: TGTTCCAGCAGCTTAGGGGCGGAGGCCTCTAACTATGGCTACACCTTC.

In regard to this clone: One end of the junction does not line up with germline, which may come from a read error. The chain couples TRBV4-1 to TRBJ1-6; perhaps TRBD1 as D (5 bases). Per the germline V gene, CDR1 is MGHRA and CDR2 is YSYEKL. This CDR3 has 14 residues. The CDR3 protein is CASSQGQPYSPPHF. CDR3 coding DNA: TGCGCCAGCAGCCAAGGACAGCCGTATTCACCCCCCCACTTT.

The rearrangement links TRBV7-2 to TRBJ2-5, with a possible D match to TRBD2 (5 bases). This CDR3 comprises 14 residues. Germline CDR1 reads SGHTA; CDR2 reads FQGNSA. V lost 4 bases and J 5 bases, leaving 14 bases between the germline ends. This CDR3 reads CASSSRLTSETQYF. The CDR3 DNA follows: TGTGCCAGCAGCTCTAGACTAACTTCGGAGACCCAGTACTTC.

This clone was counted only a few times. CDR3 in DNA: TGTGCCAGCAGCTCCTTGACGGAGTACATGAACACTGAAGCTTTCTTT. Its protein product is CASSSLTEYMNTEAFF. V usage is TRBV5-6 and J usage is TRBJ1-1, with D unresolved. The CDR3 has 16 residues. The V gene lost 3 bases and the J gene lost 0 bases, with 15 bases spanning the gap. Germline assignment: CDR1 SGHDT and CDR2 YYEEEE.

The genes are TRBV7-2 and TRBJ2-3; 8 positions agree with TRBD2. This CDR3 comprises 14 residues. J gave up 4 bases and V 7 bases, and 7 bases lay outside the gene matches. Germline V lookup: CDR1 SGHTA, CDR2 FQGNSA. The CDR3 nucleotides read TGTGCCAGCACCTCAAGCGGGGGTCCAGATACGCAGTATTTT. This translates into CASTSSGGPDTQYF.

The V call is TRBV5-6, the J call TRBJ1-5; 7 bases map to TRBD1. CDR3 length: 15 residues. Per the germline V gene, CDR1 is SGHDT and CDR2 is YYEEEE. The J segment lost 1 base and the V segment lost 4 bases, leaving 5 bases of the junction unmatched. CDR3 sequence (DNA): TGTGCCAGCAGCCGCAGGGGGATAAGCAATCAGCCCCAGCATTTT. Residues: CASSRRGISNQPQHF.

The chain recombines TRBV7-2 with TRBJ2-2; D gene ambiguous. CDR3 size: 16 residues. V shed 5 bases and J shed 1 base, with 14 bases lying between them. The germline V gene has CDR1 SGHTA and CDR2 FQGNSA. The CDR3 DNA reads as TGTGCCAGCAGCCCCGCAGTACCCCGGAACACCGGGGAGCTGTTTTTT. This sequence encodes CASSPAVPRNTGELFF.

The table lists this clone with a count of one. V and J are TRBV30 and TRBJ2-5, with 11 bases fitting TRBD2. Germline V gene data show CDR1 as GTSNPN and CDR2 as SVGIG (reference sequence). V lost 4 bases and J lost 5; bases outside the gene matches: 6. CDR3 size: 14 residues. The CDR3 protein is CAWTTSGGRETQYF. For the CDR3, the DNA is TGTGCCTGGACCACTAGCGGGGGTAGGGAGACCCAGTACTTC.

Regarding this clone: The same CDR3 arises from other DNA sequences in this sample as well. The chain's CDR3 is CASSLGGVTEAFF. CDR3 nucleotides: TGTGCCAGCAGCCTAGGCGGGGTCACTGAAGCTTTCTTT. The chain has TRBV28 and TRBJ1-1; no reliable D call. The CDR3 runs to 13 residues. The ends were cut back, 6 bases at V and 4 bases at J, with 12 bases in the middle. Germline loops: CDR1 MDHEN, CDR2 SYDVKM.

This clone has just one count. The chain has TRBV10-1 and TRBJ2-2; TRBD1 matches 8 bases. The V gene end was trimmed by 6 bases and the J gene end by 8 bases; junction bases not matched to a gene: 8. This CDR3 comprises 14 residues. Germline V gives CDR1 WNHNN, CDR2 SYGVQD (reference sequence). The CDR3 nucleotides read TGCGCCAGCAGCTCAGGGGGCGCGAGAGGGGAGCTGTTTTTT. Amino acids: CASSSGGARGELFF.

This clone was observed once. The chain uses TRBV11-2 and TRBJ2-7, with D unclear. CDR1 is SGHAT and CDR2 is FQNNGV in the germline V gene. Trimming shortened V by 5 bases and J by 4 bases, and 15 bases separated the two germline ends. This CDR3 has 14 residues. CDR3: CASSHVNTVYEQYF. CDR3 in DNA: TGTGCCAGCAGCCACGTCAATACAGTTTACGAGCAGTACTTC.

The rearrangement joins TRBV5-5 to TRBJ2-7; D possibly corresponds to TRBD1 (5 bases). This CDR3 is built from 13 residues. V was clipped by 0 bases and J by 6 bases, with 10 bases between them. Germline V lookup: CDR1 SGHKS, CDR2 YYEKEE (reference sequence). CDR3: CASSLESDIEQYF. CDR3 DNA sequence: TGTGCCAGCAGCTTGGAATCGGACATCGAGCAGTACTTC. The whole variable domain, remainder taken from reference TRBV5-5 and TRBJ2-7, is DAGVTQSPTHLIKTRGQQVTLRCSPISGHKSVSWYQQVLGQGPQFIFQYYEKEERGRGNFPDRFSARQFPNYSSELNVNALLLGDSALYLCASSLESDIEQYFGPGTRLTVT.

The table lists this clone with a count of one. The chain employs TRBV10-3 and TRBJ2-1; 7 bases are shared with TRBD2. With 3 bases clipped from V and 5 bases from J, the junction kept 1 base outside the gene matches. Germline assignment: CDR1 ENHRY and CDR2 SYGVKD. CDR3 length: 13 residues. In DNA, the CDR3 is TGTGCCATCAGTGATGGACTAGACAATGAGCAGTTCTTC. Its protein is CAISDGLDNEQFF.

V gene TRBV30 combines with J gene TRBJ1-2; no firm D call. Germline V gene sequence: CDR1 GTSNPN, CDR2 SVGIG (reference sequence). Trimming pared 3 bases from V and 7 bases from J, leaving 15 bases between. The CDR3 is made up of 13 amino acids. The CDR3 region has the DNA TGTGCCTGGAGGGAAGGGAGCGAGGGTGGCTACACCTTC. This translates into CAWREGSEGGYTF.

This clone was seen a few times. The chain joins TRBV28 to TRBJ2-1; D perhaps matches TRBD1 (5 bases). Trimming left V 5 bases short and J 2 bases short, with 13 bases between. CDR1 MDHEN and CDR2 SYDVKM come from the germline V gene. CDR3 length: 15 residues. CDR3 in amino acids: CASSKGLMTYNEQFF. In DNA, the CDR3 is TGTGCCAGCAGTAAGGGGCTGATGACCTACAATGAGCAGTTCTTC.